This TCR beta chain was profiled in a study of T cell repertoires in cytomegalovirus infection. At the level of the study: TCR beta signatures that were public indicated CMV infection and matching HLA type.

TCRdb itself ran the reads through MiXCR, one entry per CDR3 protein. The sample comprises a few hundred thousand distinct CDR3 sequences, 30% to 40% of which are singletons, and 15% to 20% rests with the top ten. The V segment lost 5 bases and the J segment 7 bases; nucleotides outside the gene matches: 7. The CDR3 has 16 amino acids. The V gene's germline CDR1 is MNHEY and CDR2 SMNVEV (reference sequence). General study findings and limits: Summed frequency of shared TCR beta families picked out CMV carriers who also had the relevant HLA. Clonotypes of TCR beta that were HLA-C-restricted and CMV-specific dominated the ex vivo response.

Concerning this clonotype itself: Its antigen remains unidentified.

This specimen consisted of cultured PBMCs, obtained from culture after CMV antigen stimulation. This clonotype originated in a human donor in good health (CMV status not recorded). Some clones in this sample may be carry-over from other donors' samples. The chain joins TRBV27 to TRBJ2-1; 14 nucleotides align to TRBD2. The CDR3 nucleotides are TGTGCCAGCAGTCCACAGGGACTAGCGGGAGTTAATGAGCAGTTCTTC. Amino acid sequence: CASSPQGLAGVNEQFF.